The next 30 T cell receptor beta chains were all read from a single sample in a study of T cell repertoires in ileal Crohn's disease (dated by TCRdb to the late 2010s). Before cell sorting, lamina propria lymphocytes from surgical specimens were separated using a Ficoll-hypaque gradient. Libraries were made using the immunoSEQ multiplex PCR assay. The immuneACCESS repertoire file appears here via TCRdb, limited to in-frame rearrangements. These files lack a portion of the clones; in checked studies, under half of the deficit traces to unresolved V genes, and the cause of the others is not known. The sample table records under 3,500 clones; around 90% of these occur just once. The top ten constitute 2% to 2.5% of the sample. Sequencing input: CD4+ T cells sorted from the ileum. These receptors were collected from an adult with Crohn's disease.

This CDR3 reads CASSQELRQGARNYGYTF. The CDR3 nucleotides are TGCGCCAGCAGCCAAGAACTCCGACAGGGGGCGCGGAACTATGGCTACACCTTC. The chain couples TRBV4-1 to TRBJ1-2; 10 bases are shared with TRBD1. Germline V gene sequence: CDR1 MGHRA, CDR2 YSYEKL. The CDR3 runs to 18 residues. Losses at the gene ends were 0 bases for V and 2 bases for J; bases not matched to a gene: 9.

V and J are TRBV6-6 and TRBJ2-3; D is uncertain. Trimming pared 7 bases from V and 6 bases from J, leaving 5 bases between. Germline CDR1 reads MNHNY; CDR2 reads SVGAGI (reference sequence). The CDR3 is made up of 10 amino acids. The CDR3 spells CASMSDTQYF. The CDR3 DNA sequence: TGTGCCAGCATGAGCGATACGCAGTATTTT.

This rearrangement joins TRBV25-1 to TRBJ2-7; TRBD1 matches at 8 bases. Germline CDR1 is MGHDK and CDR2 is SYGVNS. V was pared by 3 bases and J by 4 bases, with 2 bases of the junction left unmatched. The CDR3 is made up of 13 amino acids. The DNA of the CDR3 is TGTGCCAGCAGTGAGCGGACAGGGTACGAGCAGTACTTC. Amino acids: CASSERTGYEQYF.

This chain uses TRBV19 with TRBJ1-2; weak D call: TRBD1 (6 bases). Germline CDR1 LNHDA, CDR2 SQIVND (reference sequence). Trimming removed 5 bases at V and 6 bases at J, with 10 bases between. CDR3 length: 12 amino acids. This CDR3 is CASSGSGDGYTF. DNA for the CDR3: TGTGCCAGTAGTGGATCAGGGGATGGCTACACCTTC.

V gene TRBV5-1 combines with J gene TRBJ2-7; 14 nucleotides agree with TRBD2. This CDR3 spans 17 amino acids. J was trimmed by 0 bases and V by 4 bases; bases with no gene match: 6. The germline V gene encodes CDR1 SGHRS and CDR2 YFSETQ. DNA for the CDR3: TGCGCCAGCAGCAGTGGACTAGCGGGGGGCAGCTCCTACGAGCAGTACTTC. This translates into CASSSGLAGGSSYEQYF.

The chain combines TRBV7-9 with TRBJ2-7; weak D call: TRBD1 (5 bases). V lost 2 bases and J lost 5, with 13 bases in between. Germline CDR1 is SEHNR and CDR2 is FQNEAQ (reference sequence). This CDR3 spans 14 amino acids. The CDR3 coding sequence is TGTGCCAGCAGCTTAAGGGGTCTAGAAAACGAGCAGTACTTC. It yields the protein CASSLRGLENEQYF.

The chain carries TRBV29-1 and TRBJ2-3; TRBD2 matches at 12 bases. The junction had 5 bases not matched to a gene; V was cut back by 6 bases and J by 7 bases. Germline CDR1 SQVTM, CDR2 ANQGSEA. The CDR3 runs to 13 residues. The CDR3 DNA reads as TGCAGCGTGCGACTAGCGGGGGTAAATACGCAGTATTTT. Translated: CSVRLAGVNTQYF.

The genes are TRBV25-1 and TRBJ2-1; D ambiguous. The ends were cut back, 2 bases at V and 1 base at J, with 9 bases in the middle. The CDR3 is 15 amino acids. Germline CDR1 MGHDK, CDR2 SYGVNS. The CDR3 sequence is CASSEGLRSYNEQFF. The CDR3 DNA reads TGTGCCAGCAGTGAAGGTTTGAGATCCTACAATGAGCAGTTCTTC.

This chain links TRBV25-1 with TRBJ2-7; 10 bases are shared with TRBD2. From germline, CDR1 is MGHDK and CDR2 SYGVNS. The CDR3 loop spans 14 amino acids. After removal of 7 bases from V and 5 bases from J, the junction contained 8 bases not matched to a gene. The CDR3 DNA follows: TGTGCCAGCACCCAAGGGCTAGCGGGGGACGAGCAGTACTTC. Protein sequence: CASTQGLAGDEQYF.

The gene calls are TRBV2 and TRBJ1-2; 7 nucleotides match TRBD1. Trimming cost V 4 bases and J 2 bases; bases outside gene matches: 4. The germline CDR1 and CDR2 sequences are SNHLY and FYNNEI. This CDR3 comprises 14 residues. The CDR3 is CASSVRDSNYGYTF. The CDR3 region has the DNA TGTGCCAGCAGTGTCCGGGACAGCAACTATGGCTACACCTTC.

The V call is TRBV7-9, the J call TRBJ2-7; weak D call: TRBD2 (5 bases). Germline V lookup: CDR1 SEHNR, CDR2 FQNEAQ (reference sequence). V was trimmed by 5 bases and J by 3 bases, leaving 11 bases between them. This CDR3 region has 13 residues. The CDR3 nucleotides are TGTGCCAGCAGCCCGGAGGCCGGCTACGAGCAGTACTTC. Protein: CASSPEAGYEQYF.

The chain is built from TRBV30 and TRBJ1-4; TRBD1 agrees at 7 bases. J was trimmed by 0 bases and V by 0 bases; bases with no gene match: 1. The CDR3 totals 15 residues. Per the germline V gene, CDR1 is GTSNPN and CDR2 is SVGIG (reference sequence). The CDR3 sequence: CAWSVTGTTNEKLFF. CDR3 bases: TGTGCCTGGAGTGTGACAGGGACAACTAATGAAAAACTGTTTTTT.

The chain links TRBV6-5 to TRBJ1-2, with TRBD1 identical over 8 bases. This CDR3 is built from 12 residues. The V and J ends lost 11 bases and 6 bases, in that order; junction bases with no gene match: 8. Germline CDR1 reads MNHEY; CDR2 reads SVGAGI. The CDR3 nucleotides are TGTGCCGCGGGCCGGACAGGGCATGGCTACACCTTC. It codes for CAAGRTGHGYTF.

The rearrangement uses TRBV5-4 and TRBJ1-3, with a possible D match to TRBD1 (5 bases). Germline CDR1 reads SGHNT; CDR2 reads YYREEE (reference sequence). CDR3 length: 17 amino acids. V lost 4 bases to trimming and J lost 0 bases, with 17 bases between them. The CDR3 loop is CASSPPGGDLSGNTIYF. The CDR3 bases are TGTGCCAGCAGCCCGCCGGGAGGGGACCTCTCTGGAAACACCATATATTTT.

This chain connects TRBV19 to TRBJ2-7, with D perhaps matching TRBD1 (6 bases). CDR1 and CDR2 (germline): LNHDA, SQIVND (reference sequence). The CDR3 spans 17 residues. Trimming took 3 bases from V and 3 from J, leaving 21 bases between them. CDR3 sequence reads: CASSITLAQGWIYEQYF. CDR3 coding DNA: TGTGCCAGTAGTATTACCCTCGCCCAGGGGTGGATCTACGAGCAGTACTTC.

This clone was observed once. The chain is built from TRBV6-1 and TRBJ2-1; no reliable D call. Germline lookup yields CDR1 MNHNS and CDR2 SASEGT. V was trimmed by 2 bases and J by 8 bases, leaving 4 bases between them. The CDR3 totals 11 residues. CDR3 sequence reads: CASSEYYEQFF. CDR3 DNA: TGTGCCAGCAGTGAATACTATGAGCAGTTCTTC.

The count of this clone is one. The chain carries TRBV7-9 and TRBJ2-1; TRBD1 matches at 8 bases. The germline V gene encodes CDR1 SEHNR and CDR2 FQNEAQ (reference sequence). This CDR3 is built from 13 residues. With 1 base clipped from V and 7 bases from J, the junction kept 0 bases outside the gene matches. This CDR3 is CASSLGTGNEQFF. The DNA for the CDR3 is TGTGCCAGCAGCTTAGGGACAGGGAATGAGCAGTTCTTC.

This chain joins TRBV7-8 and TRBJ2-2, with D possibly TRBD2 on 6 matching bases. Per the germline V gene, CDR1 is SGHVS and CDR2 is FQNEAQ. V lost 11 bases to trimming and J lost 1 base, with 11 bases between them. This CDR3 has 13 amino acids. The chain's CDR3 is CASEGRNTGELFF. The DNA for the CDR3 is TGTGCCTCGGAGGGGCGGAACACCGGGGAGCTGTTTTTT.

The chain links TRBV6-1 to TRBJ2-6; D gene ambiguous. V lost 6 bases, J lost 0 bases, and 9 bases lay in between. This CDR3 has 15 amino acids. CDR1 and CDR2 from the germline V gene are MNHNS and SASEGT. As DNA, the CDR3 is TGTGCCAGCAGCCAACACCGCTCTGGGGCCAACGTCCTGACTTTC. As protein: CASSQHRSGANVLTF.

The chain carries TRBV29-1 and TRBJ2-1; 7 bases match TRBD1. This CDR3 has 14 residues. Germline V gene lookup returns CDR1 SQVTM and CDR2 ANQGSEA. After removal of 7 bases from V and 5 bases from J, the junction contained 11 bases not matched to a gene. The CDR3 loop reads CSAAGTVINNEQFF. DNA for the CDR3: TGCAGCGCCGCCGGGACAGTGATTAACAATGAGCAGTTCTTC.

The V and J genes are TRBV6-5 and TRBJ1-6, with 8 bases matching TRBD1. Trimming cost V 4 bases and J 10 bases; bases outside gene matches: 9. CDR1 MNHEY and CDR2 SVGAGI come from the germline V gene. There are 15 residues in the CDR3. CDR3 sequence reads: CASSSLWTGTSPLHF. As DNA, the CDR3 is TGTGCCAGCAGTTCCCTGTGGACAGGGACCTCACCCCTCCACTTT.

The CDR3 bases are TGTGCCAGCAGCTTGTCCAATAACTATGGCTACACCTTC. It yields the protein CASSLSNNYGYTF. The chain combines TRBV5-4 with TRBJ1-2; D is unclear. Trimming left V 1 base short and J 1 base short, with 5 bases between. The CDR3 sequence is 13 residues long. CDR1 and CDR2 (germline): SGHNT, YYREEE (reference sequence).

The V and J genes are TRBV5-1 and TRBJ2-1; a possible D gene is TRBD2 (6 bases). The CDR3 loop spans 17 amino acids. Trimming took off 3 bases at V and 5 bases at J, with 21 bases between the two ends. Germline CDR1 is SGHRS and CDR2 is YFSETQ. For the CDR3, the DNA is TGCGCCAGCAGCTGGGGGGACTGGCCGGGACTCAACAATGAGCAGTTCTTC. It codes for CASSWGDWPGLNNEQFF.

Only one count was recorded for this clone. The V call is TRBV27, the J call TRBJ2-3; 12 nucleotides agree with TRBD2. CDR3 size: 19 residues. Germline CDR1 is MNHEY and CDR2 is SMNVEV (reference sequence). Losses at the gene ends were 5 bases for V and 1 base for J; bases not matched to a gene: 13. The CDR3 DNA reads as TGTGCCAGCAGTAGGACAACTAGCGGGAGGCATGGAGGCACAGATACGCAGTATTTT. This encodes CASSRTTSGRHGGTDTQYF.

This clone was counted between two and nine times. The V call is TRBV7-2, the J call TRBJ1-1; TRBD1 matches 8 bases. This CDR3 region has 14 residues. Germline assignment: CDR1 SGHTA and CDR2 FQGNSA. With V trimmed by 7 bases and J by 6 bases, 10 bases remained unmatched. The CDR3 here is CASINTGGGSEAFF. The DNA for the CDR3 is TGTGCCAGCATAAATACAGGGGGTGGGTCTGAAGCTTTCTTT.

The V and J genes are TRBV4-1 and TRBJ2-7; D call uncertain. Deletions cut 5 bases from V and 2 bases from J, with 13 bases between. The CDR3 sequence is 14 residues long. Germline V CDR1 and CDR2: MGHRA, YSYEKL. CDR3 sequence reads: CASSEASFPYEQYF. The CDR3 DNA reads as TGCGCCAGCAGCGAAGCCAGTTTCCCCTACGAGCAGTACTTC.

CDR3 amino acids: CASSLSGKTDTQYF. Written as DNA, the CDR3 is TGTGCCAGCAGCTTATCCGGGAAAACAGATACGCAGTATTTT. The rearrangement links TRBV7-2 to TRBJ2-3; D possibly corresponds to TRBD2 (5 bases). The CDR3 runs to 14 residues. The germline CDR1 and CDR2 sequences are SGHTA and FQGNSA. Trimming removed 2 bases from V and 3 bases from J, with 9 bases in between.

The gene calls are TRBV5-1 and TRBJ1-2; TRBD1 might be the D (5 bases). CDR3 length: 17 amino acids. Trimming pared 0 bases from V and 2 bases from J, leaving 17 bases between. Germline CDR1 is SGHRS and CDR2 is YFSETQ. CDR3 coding DNA: TGCGCCAGCAGCTTGGATCCCCAGGGCCCCTCCAACTATGGCTACACCTTC. Its translation is CASSLDPQGPSNYGYTF. The full variable domain, with the rest looked up from reference TRBV5-1 and TRBJ1-2, is KAGVTQTPRYLIKTRGQQVTLSCSPISGHRSVSWYQQTPGQGLQFLFEYFSETQRNKGNFPGRFSGRQFSNSRSEMNVSTLELGDSALYLCASSLDPQGPSNYGYTFGSGTRLTVV.

This chain uses TRBV7-2 with TRBJ2-1, with unresolved D. The CDR3 has 12 amino acids. Per germline, CDR1 SGHTA and CDR2 FQGNSA. V dropped 5 bases and J dropped 9 bases, with 11 bases sitting between them. Here the CDR3 reads CASSPPHGEQFF. The CDR3 DNA sequence: TGTGCCAGCAGCCCCCCGCACGGTGAGCAGTTCTTC.

This sequence joins TRBV2 and TRBJ2-2; 10 bases agree with TRBD1. This CDR3 spans 14 amino acids. Germline V CDR1 and CDR2: SNHLY, FYNNEI. The junction had 3 bases not matched to a gene; V was cut back by 7 bases and J by 4 bases. The CDR3 sequence is CASKGDRGTGELFF. The CDR3 DNA reads TGTGCCAGCAAGGGGGACAGGGGCACCGGGGAGCTGTTTTTT.